These T cell receptor beta chains were read from a single sample in a study of OX40 agonist ivuxolimab in advanced cancers. Sequenced by immunoSEQ multiplex PCR; TCRdb stores in-frame clones only, minus some. This table has about 21,000 clones, over 75% appearing once. Sequences were derived from CD4+ or CD8+ T cells sorted from blood, sampled in a trial of the OX40 agonist ivuxolimab. These receptors were taken from an adult with an advanced solid tumor such as melanoma, head and neck, liver or kidney cancer. The CDR3 runs from the conserved cysteine through the conserved F or W. A D gene is named only where the DNA matches it firmly. The size of a clone is reported for some rows only, either as once, few or many, or as a class for expanded clones.

clone_size | d_call | j_call | v_call | cdr3_nt | cdr3_aa
few | TRBD1 | TRBJ1-1 | TRBV27 | TGTGCCAGCAGTTCCGCTCCCAGGGGGCTTAGTGAAGCTTTCTTT | CASSSAPRGLSEAFF
NA | TRBD1 | TRBJ1-2 | TRBV7-7 | TGTGCCAGCAGCTTAAGACCATCCGGGACAGGGCCCTACCTCTGCAAGGGCTACACCTTC | CASSLRPSGTGPYLCKGYTF
NA | NA | TRBJ1-5 | TRBV6-5 | TGTGCCAGCAGTTACTCGGGTGGAAGCAATCAGCCCCAGCATTTT | CASSYSGGSNQPQHF
NA | TRBD1 | TRBJ2-7 | TRBV7-9 | TGTGCCAGCAGCGAGGGACAGATCTACGAGCAGTACTTC | CASSEGQIYEQYF
NA | NA | TRBJ1-3 | TRBV7-9 | TGTGCCAGCAGCTTTAGGGATGCCCACTCTGGAAACACCATATATTTT | CASSFRDAHSGNTIYF
NA | NA | TRBJ2-1 | TRBV6-6 | TGTGCCAGCAGTTACGACGGTTACAATGAGCAGTTCTTC | CASSYDGYNEQFF
NA | NA | TRBJ2-7 | TRBV5-5 | TGTGCCAGCAGCTCGTGGGACGGCCCCTACGAGCAGTACTTC | CASSSWDGPYEQYF
NA | TRBD1 | TRBJ2-3 | TRBV5-1 | TGCGCCAGCAGCGTTTGGACAGGGACTAGCACAGATACGCAGTATTTT | CASSVWTGTSTDTQYF
once | NA | TRBJ2-3 | TRBV9 | TGTGCCAGCAACTACCTCGACCGCACAGATACGCAGTATTTT | CASNYLDRTDTQYF
NA | TRBD1 | TRBJ1-1 | TRBV6-1 | TGTGCCAGCAGACAGGGGGTCACAGCTTTCTTT | CASRQGVTAFF
NA | NA | TRBJ2-6 | TRBV30 | TGTGCCTGGGGGAGTCACTCTGGGGCCAACGTCCTGACTTTC | CAWGSHSGANVLTF
NA | TRBD1 | TRBJ1-2 | TRBV4-3 | TGCGCCAGCAGCCAACTAGCGGAAGCTGAGAGACAGGGCCTCGGCTACACCTTC | CASSQLAEAERQGLGYTF
NA | NA | TRBJ1-3 | TRBV10-2 | TGCGCCAGCATTGACCCCCCCCGCTCTGGAAACACCATATATTTT | CASIDPPRSGNTIYF
few | TRBD1 | TRBJ2-5 | TRBV6-1 | TGTGCCAGCAGTGCAAGTACCGGACAGGGGGCAGAGACCCAGTACTTC | CASSASTGQGAETQYF
NA | NA | TRBJ1-5 | TRBV4-2 | TGTGCCAGCAGCCAAAGCGTCGGTAGCAATCAGCCCCAGCATTTT | CASSQSVGSNQPQHF
NA | NA | TRBJ2-7 | TRBV11-2 | TGTGCCAGCAGCCCCCCTGGTCATTTGGTGGAAACCCCCTACGAGCAGTACTTC | CASSPPGHLVETPYEQYF
once | NA | TRBJ2-7 | TRBV21-1 | TGTGCCAGCAGCACCAAGGACGGAACAAGCTCCTACGAGCAGTACTTC | CASSTKDGTSSYEQYF
NA | TRBD2 | TRBJ2-1 | TRBV7-9 | TGTGCCAGCAGCTATCTGGGCGGGGGGGCCGATCCTGAGCAGTTCTTC | CASSYLGGGADPEQFF
NA | NA | TRBJ2-7 | TRBV12-5 | TGTGCTAGTGGTTTGGTACAAGGAGGGCAGTACTTC | CASGLVQGGQYF
medium-sized | TRBD1 | TRBJ1-5 | TRBV19 | TGTGCCAGTAGTCTGACCCCAGGGGGTTTACAGCCCCAGCATTTT | CASSLTPGGLQPQHF
NA | NA | TRBJ2-7 | TRBV4-1 | TGCGCCACCCGGGGGCCTGACTACGAGCAGTACTTC | CATRGPDYEQYF
once | NA | TRBJ2-5 | TRBV11-2 | TGTGCCAGCAGCTTAGCTACGGGTGCTGGGGAGACCCAGTACTTC | CASSLATGAGETQYF
few | NA | TRBJ1-5 | TRBV7-8 | TGTGCCAGCAGTCCAGGGAGAAATCAGCCCCAGCATTTT | CASSPGRNQPQHF
NA | NA | TRBJ2-3 | TRBV30 | TGTGCCTGGAGCGTACTAGAGGGTACGCAGTATTTT | CAWSVLEGTQYF
NA | NA | TRBJ2-7 | TRBV6-5 | TGTGCCAGCTCCCCCTCACCGGGGCGGTACGAGCAGTACTTC | CASSPSPGRYEQYF
NA | NA | TRBJ2-7 | TRBV11-2 | TGTGCCAGCAGCCTCCCAGGCTACGAGCAGTACTTC | CASSLPGYEQYF
NA | NA | TRBJ1-2 | TRBV4-3 | TGCGCCAGCAGCCAAGATATGAACAGTAACTATGGCTACACCTTC | CASSQDMNSNYGYTF
NA | TRBD1 | TRBJ1-2 | TRBV7-2 | TGTGCCAGCAGCCTTCGACAGGGGCCCCCGACTAACTATGGCTACACCTTC | CASSLRQGPPTNYGYTF
NA | TRBD2 | TRBJ2-4 | TRBV7-9 | TGTGCCAGCAGCTTAGAAGCGGGGGGGCACGGGGACATTCAGTACTTC | CASSLEAGGHGDIQYF
NA | NA | TRBJ2-7 | TRBV7-8 | TGTGCCAGCAGCTTCGGACTGACCTACGAGCAGTACTTC | CASSFGLTYEQYF
NA | TRBD1 | TRBJ1-5 | TRBV6-5 | TGTGCCAGCAGTAATACAGGGGGCGGCAATCAGCCCCAGCATTTT | CASSNTGGGNQPQHF
NA | NA | TRBJ1-2 | TRBV27 | TGTGCCAGCAGTTTATCGAGGGGCGGGAATGGCTACACCTTC | CASSLSRGGNGYTF
once | TRBD2 | TRBJ2-1 | TRBV7-9 | TGTGCCAGCAGCTCGACTAGCGGGGAGTACAATGAGCAGTTCTTC | CASSSTSGEYNEQFF